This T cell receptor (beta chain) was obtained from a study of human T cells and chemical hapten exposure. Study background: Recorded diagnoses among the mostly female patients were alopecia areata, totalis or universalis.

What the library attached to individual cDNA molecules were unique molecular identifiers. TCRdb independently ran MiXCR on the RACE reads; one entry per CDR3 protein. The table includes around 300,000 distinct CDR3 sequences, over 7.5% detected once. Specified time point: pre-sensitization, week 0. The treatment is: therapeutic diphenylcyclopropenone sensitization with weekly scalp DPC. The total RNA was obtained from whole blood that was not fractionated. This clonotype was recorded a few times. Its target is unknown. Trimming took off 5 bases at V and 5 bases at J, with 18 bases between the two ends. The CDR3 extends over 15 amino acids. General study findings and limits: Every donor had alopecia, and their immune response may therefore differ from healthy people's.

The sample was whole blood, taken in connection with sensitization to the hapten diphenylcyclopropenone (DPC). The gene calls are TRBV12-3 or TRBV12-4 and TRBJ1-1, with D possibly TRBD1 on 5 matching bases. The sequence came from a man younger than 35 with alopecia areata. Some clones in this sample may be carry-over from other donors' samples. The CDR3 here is CASSIRTPGPTEAFF. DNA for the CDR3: TGTGCCAGCAGTATTCGGACTCCGGGGCCGACTGAAGCTTTCTTT.